The 2 T cell receptor beta chains below come from one sample, sequenced in a study of long-term antiretroviral therapy in people with HIV. Researchers ran immunoSEQ v3.0 at survey level. Data came from immunoSEQ multiplex PCR; TCRdb stores just in-frame clones and leaves some out. The sample consists of some 17,000 clones, more than 65% of them appearing once. This material consisted of unsorted PBMCs, taken at the start of antiretroviral therapy. These TCRs come from a man younger than 40 with HIV.

This clone was picked up a small number of times. This chain links TRBV28 with TRBJ2-2; a weak D match, TRBD2 (6 bases). From germline, CDR1 is MDHEN and CDR2 SYDVKM. CDR3 length: 17 amino acids. Trimming removed 4 bases from V and 0 bases from J, with 15 bases in between. As DNA, the CDR3 is TGTGCCAGCAGTTCCCTAGGGGAGGTTCCGAACACCGGGGAGCTGTTTTTT. Protein product: CASSSLGEVPNTGELFF.

The genes are TRBV21-1 and TRBJ2-1; the tabulated D call, TRBD2, remains unverified against the DNA. TRBV21-1 is annotated as a pseudogene. The CDR3 is 14 amino acids. The CDR3 nucleotides are TGTGCCAGCACCTCATGGCGACTTGGAAGTGAGCAGTTCTTC. Its protein product is CASTSWRLGSEQFF.